This TCR beta chain was identified in a study of identical twins. The study, taken as a whole, reports: Monozygotic twin pairs showed more out-of-frame TCR alpha sharing than models estimated.

MiXCR, run by TCRdb on the 5' RACE reads, gives a single entry per CDR3 protein. The sample lists roughly 500,000 distinct CDR3 sequences; 20% to 25% were seen once. This clonotype was detected a few times. Its antigen is as yet unknown. This same sample was also taken into another study, of T cells expressing NK-cell markers. From that paper: It was sorted CD3+CD56-NKG2C+, CD3+CD56+NKG2C- and CD3+CD56+NKG2C+ T cells that provided the TCR beta repertoires. Unclear, still, was the HCMV specificity of the expanded NKG2C+ T cell clones.

Sequenced input: CD4+ T cells sorted from blood. The origin of this receptor is a woman in her late teens or twenties in good health.

CDR3 amino acids: CSAQRGTDTQYF. For the CDR3, the DNA is TGCAGTGCTCAAAGGGGCACAGATACGCAGTATTTT. The V gene is TRBV20-1, the J gene TRBJ2-3; the D is unclear. The CDR3 has 12 amino acids. Trimming pared 5 bases from V and 1 base from J, leaving 7 bases between. Germline-derived CDR1 and CDR2 are DFQATT and SNEGSKA (reference sequence).